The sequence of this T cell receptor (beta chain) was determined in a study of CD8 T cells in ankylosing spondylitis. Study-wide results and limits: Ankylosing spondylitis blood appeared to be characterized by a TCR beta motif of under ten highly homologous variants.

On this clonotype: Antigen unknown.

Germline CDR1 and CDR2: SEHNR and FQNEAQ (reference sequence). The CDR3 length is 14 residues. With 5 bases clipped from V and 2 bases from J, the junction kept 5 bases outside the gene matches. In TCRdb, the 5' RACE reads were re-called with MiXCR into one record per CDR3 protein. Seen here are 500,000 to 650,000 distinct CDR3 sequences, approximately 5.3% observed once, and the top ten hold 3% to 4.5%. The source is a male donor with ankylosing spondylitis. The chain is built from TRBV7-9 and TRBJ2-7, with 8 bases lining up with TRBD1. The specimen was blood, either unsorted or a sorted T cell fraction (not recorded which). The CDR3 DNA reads TGTGCCAGCAGCACAGGGGGTGGCCCCTACGAGCAGTACTTC. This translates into CASSTGGGPYEQYF.